The entry that follows covers one T cell receptor beta chain sequence. This clonotype appeared a few times. This receptor's antigen is unknown. The input lacks base qualities; no much larger clone sits a single base away. There are 16 amino acids in the CDR3, from cysteine to phenylalanine inclusive. Solely the CDR3 DNA is kept, with 48 bases framed from the first base. From V the trimming removes 3 bases and from J it removes 8 bases, while the gene matches leave 10 bases of the junction unaccounted for. The germline V gene specifies LGHNA as CDR1 and YSLEER as CDR2. This entry belongs to a study of T cells in Graves' hyperthyroidism and ophthalmopathy (dated by TCRdb to the late 2010s). Describing the broader study: Peripheral blood samples were taken at initial diagnosis, before any treatment was given. Following sampling, methimazole starting at 30 mg daily was given to hyperthyroidism patients, and high-dose intravenous methylprednisolone was given to ophthalmopathy patients. Thyroid tissue and blood T-cell repertoires from about six Graves' hyperthyroidism patients were also compared in the study. The paper describes TCR Vbeta CDR3 sequencing of 135 peripheral blood samples, made up of 43 ophthalmopathy patients, around 78 hyperthyroidism patients and roughly 17 progressor patients. The 80 to 100 discovery patients were randomly divided into training and test sets at a 7:3 ratio. To identify distinguishing TCR V-J signatures, a discovery cohort of 100 patients was used, comprising some 45 with Graves' ophthalmopathy and about 59 with stable Graves' hyperthyroidism. Prospective prediction of ophthalmopathy was tested in an independent validation cohort of 18 to 20 hyperthyroidism patients and 17 patients who later progressed to ophthalmopathy. Results the study describes overall, beyond this receptor: In cross-validation, a model built on a 13 V-J signature told ophthalmopathy apart from stable hyperthyroidism with over 85% sensitivity and approximately 84% specificity, and in testing the same model reached 80%/75%. Sample size was not statistically predetermined, and investigators were not blinded to group allocation. In validation, the model predicted progression to ophthalmopathy a median of approximately 6.6 months before onset, with roughly 70% sensitivity and about 72% specificity. Most expanded thyroid clonotypes (frequency above 0.001) were also found in blood, which suggests that blood repertoires may mirror thyroid immune responses.

Amplification of TCR beta CDR3 regions was carried out from RNA transcripts. For the first round of RT-PCR on the TCR CDR3, the HTBI primer set was used together with the Qiagen OneStep RT-PCR kit. Libraries were constructed in a second round of multiplex PCR, after which size selection and purification were carried out. Paired-end sequencing of the libraries was performed with 100 bp reads on an Illumina HiSeq2000. As for the authors' bioinformatics: Raw data were processed with SOAPnuke, discarding reads with adapters, uncalled bases, mean Phred below 15, or no exact constant-primer or identifier match. High-quality paired reads were merged with COPE v1.2.5, and unique nucleotide sequences were defined as clonotypes. Clonotypes were aligned to IMGT TRBV, TRBD and TRBJ reference segments using MiTCR v1.1. Analysis was restricted to V-J combinations with a frequency above 0.0001, which covered roughly 99% of repertoires. The TCS score was defined as the ratio of F50 (clonal expansion) to E x V (chaos), calculated using BLOSUM62-based TCRdist between CDR3 peptides within each V-J. Welch's t-statistics and random forest reduced some 510 V-J features to fewer than 15, which were used in a naive Bayes classifier (R e1071). TCRdb trimmed the raw reads at Q25, called clones with MiXCR and kept productive beta chains. All rows with the same CDR3 protein become a single entry with the most common DNA and genes. The V and J calls here are based on TCRdb, not the publication. This sample comprises some 490,000 distinct CDR3 sequences, about 16% of them detected only once. Clones ranked in the top ten supply around 32% of the sample.

Ophthalmopathy patients had moderately to severely active disease, Clinical Activity Score of at least 3, NOSPECS grade of at least 4, and duration under 3 months. Exclusion was applied to patients with uncontrolled infections, other autoimmune diseases, pregnancy or lactation. Diagnoses were based on clinical symptoms, serum thyroxine and TRAb, thyroid ultrasound and orbital computed tomography. Ficoll-Paque density gradient centrifugation was used to isolate PBMCs from 8 to 10 ml of fresh peripheral blood. Trizol reagent was used to extract total RNA, and RNA quality was then checked on an Agilent 2100 Bioanalyzer.

Sequencing was done on a sample of blood. The chain links TRBV4-3 with TRBJ2-1, with 10 central nucleotides matching TRBD2. This TCR came from a woman aged 25 to 39 with Graves' ophthalmopathy. The CDR3 protein sequence reads: CASSQVSGRASDEQFF. The nucleotide sequence is TGCGCCAGCAGCCAGGTCAGCGGGAGGGCCTCGGATGAGCAGTTCTTC.